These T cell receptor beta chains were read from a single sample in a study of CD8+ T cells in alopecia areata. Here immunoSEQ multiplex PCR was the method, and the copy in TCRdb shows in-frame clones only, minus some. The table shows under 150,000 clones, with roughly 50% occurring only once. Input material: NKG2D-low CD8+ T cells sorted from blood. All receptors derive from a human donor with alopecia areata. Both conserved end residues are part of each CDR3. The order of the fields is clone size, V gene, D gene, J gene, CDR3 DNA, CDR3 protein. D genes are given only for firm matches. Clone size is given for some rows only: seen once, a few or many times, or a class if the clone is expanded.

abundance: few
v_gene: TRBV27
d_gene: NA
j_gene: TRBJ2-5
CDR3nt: TGTGCCAGCAGGAGCACAAGTGAAGAGACCCAGTACTTC
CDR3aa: CASRSTSEETQYF

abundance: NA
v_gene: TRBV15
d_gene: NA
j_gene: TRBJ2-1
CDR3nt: TGTGCCACCAGCAGAGATGGGGTCAATGAGCAGTTCTTC
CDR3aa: CATSRDGVNEQFF

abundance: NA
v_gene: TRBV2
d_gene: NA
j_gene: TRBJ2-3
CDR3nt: TGTGCCAGCAGTGATGGTCCAACGAATACGCAGTATTTT
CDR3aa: CASSDGPTNTQYF

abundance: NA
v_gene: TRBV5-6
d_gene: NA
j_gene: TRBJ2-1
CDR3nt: TGTGCCAGCAGCTTCATAATAGCGAACTACAATGAGCAGTTCTTC
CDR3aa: CASSFIIANYNEQFF

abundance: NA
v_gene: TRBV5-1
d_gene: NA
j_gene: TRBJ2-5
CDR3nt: TGCGCCAGCCGCGTTCAGGGGTCGGGAGAGACCCAGTACTTC
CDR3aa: CASRVQGSGETQYF

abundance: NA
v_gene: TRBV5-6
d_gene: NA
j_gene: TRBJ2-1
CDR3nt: TGTGCCAGCAGCTTGCGGGGAAGCAATGAGCAGTTCTTC
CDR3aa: CASSLRGSNEQFF

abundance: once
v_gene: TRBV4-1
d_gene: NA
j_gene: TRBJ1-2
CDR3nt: TGCGCCAGCCGCGCCGGAGGGGATGGCTACACCTTC
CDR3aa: CASRAGGDGYTF

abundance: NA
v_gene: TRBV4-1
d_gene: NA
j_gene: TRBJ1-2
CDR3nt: TGCGCCAGCAGCCAAGAGAAGGGGTTCGGCTACACCTTC
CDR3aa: CASSQEKGFGYTF

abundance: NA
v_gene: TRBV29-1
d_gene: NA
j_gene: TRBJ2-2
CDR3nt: TGCAGCGTTGAATGGGGAAACACCGGGGAGCTGTTTTTT
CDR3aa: CSVEWGNTGELFF

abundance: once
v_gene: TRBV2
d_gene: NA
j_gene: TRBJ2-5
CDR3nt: TGTGCCAGCAGTTCAGGGGACCAAGAGACCCAGTACTTC
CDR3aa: CASSSGDQETQYF

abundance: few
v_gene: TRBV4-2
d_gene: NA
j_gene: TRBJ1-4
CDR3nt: TGTGCCAGCAGCCAAGAGGAGGGGGGAGGAGAAAAACTGTTTTTT
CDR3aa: CASSQEEGGGEKLFF

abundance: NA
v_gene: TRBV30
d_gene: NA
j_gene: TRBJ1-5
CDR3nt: TGTGCCTGGAGTTTGGCAGGGAATCAGCCCCAGCATTTT
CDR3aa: CAWSLAGNQPQHF

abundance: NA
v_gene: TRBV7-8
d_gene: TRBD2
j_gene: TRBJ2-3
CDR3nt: TGTGCCAGCAGCCCTGGGACTACTCGCACAGATACGCAGTATTTT
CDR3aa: CASSPGTTRTDTQYF

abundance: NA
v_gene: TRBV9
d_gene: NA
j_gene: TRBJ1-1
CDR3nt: TGTGCCAGCAGCGTAGACTCTGGGGGCGATGAAGCTTTCTTT
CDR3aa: CASSVDSGGDEAFF

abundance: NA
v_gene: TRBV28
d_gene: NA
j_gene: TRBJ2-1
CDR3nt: TGTGCCAGCAGTAGACAGTTTGAGCAGTTCTTC
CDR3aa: CASSRQFEQFF

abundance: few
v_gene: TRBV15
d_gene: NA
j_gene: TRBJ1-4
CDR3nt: TGTGCCACCAGCAGAGATACGAGGGGGTTTCGGGAAAAACTGTTTTTT
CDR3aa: CATSRDTRGFREKLFF

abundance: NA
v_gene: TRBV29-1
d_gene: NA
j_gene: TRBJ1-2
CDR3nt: TGCAGCGTTGAAAAGAATAAGGGACCAGTCAGGGATGGGTACTATGGCTACACCTTC
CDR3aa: CSVEKNKGPVRDGYYGYTF

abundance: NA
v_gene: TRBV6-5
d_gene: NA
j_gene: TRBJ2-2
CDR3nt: TGTGCCAGCAGTTGGACAAGATCGTACACCGGGGAGCTGTTTTTT
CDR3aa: CASSWTRSYTGELFF

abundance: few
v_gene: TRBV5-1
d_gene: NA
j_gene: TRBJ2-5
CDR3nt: TGCGCCAGCAGCTGGGAGAGGGGGGAGTACCAAGAGACCCAGTACTTC
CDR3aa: CASSWERGEYQETQYF

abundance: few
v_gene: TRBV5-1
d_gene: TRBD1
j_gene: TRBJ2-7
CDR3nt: TGCGCCAGCAGCGAGACAGGGGCCTACGAGCAGTACTTC
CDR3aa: CASSETGAYEQYF

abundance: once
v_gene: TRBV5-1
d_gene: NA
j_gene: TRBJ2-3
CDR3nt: TGCGCCAGCAGCCCATGGGGGCGGAGCACAGATACGCAGTATTTT
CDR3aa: CASSPWGRSTDTQYF

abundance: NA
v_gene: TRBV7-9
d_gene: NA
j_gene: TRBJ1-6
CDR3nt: TGTGCCAGCAGCTTAGAGTCGAATTCACCCCTCCACTTT
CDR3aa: CASSLESNSPLHF

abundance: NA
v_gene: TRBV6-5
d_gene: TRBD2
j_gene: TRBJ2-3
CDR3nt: TGTGCCAGCAGTAAGACTAGCGGGGGCACAGATACGCAGTATTTT
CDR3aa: CASSKTSGGTDTQYF

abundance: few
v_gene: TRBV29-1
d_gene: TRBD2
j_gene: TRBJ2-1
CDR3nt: TGCAGCGTTGAAGGTCTTAGCGGGAGTCAGTCCTACAATGAGCAGTTCTTC
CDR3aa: CSVEGLSGSQSYNEQFF

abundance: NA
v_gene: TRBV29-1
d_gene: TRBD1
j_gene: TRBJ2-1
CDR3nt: TGCAGCGTTGTGACAGGGTTCCGCGGCAATGAGCAGTTCTTC
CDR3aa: CSVVTGFRGNEQFF

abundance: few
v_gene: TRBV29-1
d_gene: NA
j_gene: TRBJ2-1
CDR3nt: TGCAGCGCCTCTGAGTGGGATGAGCAGTTCTTC
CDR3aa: CSASEWDEQFF

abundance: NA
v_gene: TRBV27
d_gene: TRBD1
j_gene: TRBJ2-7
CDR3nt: TGTGCCAGCAGTCCCTATCCGGGACAGACCTACGAGCAGTACTTC
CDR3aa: CASSPYPGQTYEQYF

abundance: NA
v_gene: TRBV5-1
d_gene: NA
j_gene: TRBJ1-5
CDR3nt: TGCGCCAGCAGCTTGGTGGCAGGGCAACAGCCCCAGCATTTT
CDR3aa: CASSLVAGQQPQHF

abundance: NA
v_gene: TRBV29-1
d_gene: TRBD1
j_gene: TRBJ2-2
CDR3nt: TGCAGCGTTGAGGGCCGGGACAGAAACACCGGGGAGCTGTTTTTT
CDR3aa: CSVEGRDRNTGELFF

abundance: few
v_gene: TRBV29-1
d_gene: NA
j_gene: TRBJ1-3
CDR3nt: TGCAGCGTTGTTCCCAATGACGCGCCTGGAAACACCATATATTTT
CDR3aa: CSVVPNDAPGNTIYF

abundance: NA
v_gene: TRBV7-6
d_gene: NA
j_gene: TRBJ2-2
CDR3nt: TGTGCCAGCAGCCACGAGGCGGGGGCGGGCACCGGGGAGCTGTTTTTT
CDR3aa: CASSHEAGAGTGELFF